These 26 T cell receptor beta chains were sequenced from one sample in a study of long-term antiretroviral therapy in people with HIV. With survey level as its setting, the immunoSEQ assay was v3.0. Profiling relied on immunoSEQ multiplex PCR, and the TCRdb table lists in-frame clones only, not all of them. The sample has 25,000 to 30,000 clones; about 83% are singletons. The source material was unsorted PBMCs, sampled roughly 4.9 years after starting antiretroviral therapy. The receptor set was obtained from a man between 40 and 49 years old with HIV.

This clone was picked up one time. This chain links TRBV6-5 with TRBJ2-3; 10 nucleotides line up with TRBD1. The CDR3 is 15 amino acids. J was trimmed by 9 bases and V by 4 bases; bases with no gene match: 10. Germline lookup yields CDR1 MNHEY and CDR2 SVGAGI. DNA of the CDR3: TGTGCCAGCAGTTCGACAGGGGGCGGTGGTGACACGCAGTATTTT. It codes for CASSSTGGGGDTQYF.

This clone was recorded a few times. The chain recombines TRBV7-9 with TRBJ2-7; 10 nucleotides align to TRBD2. The CDR3 extends over 13 amino acids. J gave up 4 bases and V 5 bases, and 2 bases lay outside the gene matches. Germline CDR1 is SEHNR and CDR2 is FQNEAQ (reference sequence). CDR3 region: CASSRTSGYEQYF. CDR3 nucleotide sequence: TGTGCCAGCAGCCGGACTAGCGGATACGAGCAGTACTTC. Complete variable domain (other parts from reference TRBV7-9 and TRBJ2-7): DTGVSQNPRHKITKRGQNVTFRCDPISEHNRLYWYRQTLGQGPEFLTYFQNEAQLEKSRLLSDRFSAERPKGSFSTLEIQRTEQGDSAMYLCASSRTSGYEQYFGPGTRLTVT.

The rearrangement joins TRBV6-5 to TRBJ1-1, with unresolved D. Trimming took off 3 bases at V and 1 base at J, with 6 bases between the two ends. Germline CDR1 reads MNHEY; CDR2 reads SVGAGI. The CDR3 extends over 13 amino acids. CDR3 in DNA: TGTGCCAGCAGTTATAAGGGGAACACTGAAGCTTTCTTT. It encodes CASSYKGNTEAFF.

The V and J genes are TRBV2 and TRBJ1-2; TRBD1 aligns across 9 bases. CDR3 length equals 13 residues. With V trimmed by 9 bases and J by 4 bases, 6 bases remained unmatched. Germline values: CDR1 SNHLY, CDR2 FYNNEI. The CDR3, as DNA: TGTGCCAGGGGGGACAGGGAGGCCTATGGCTACACCTTC. Protein: CARGDREAYGYTF. Together with reference TRBV2 and TRBJ1-2, the CDR3 gives the full variable domain: EPEVTQTPSHQVTQMGQEVILRCVPISNHLYFYWYRQILGQKVEFLVSFYNNEISEKSEIFDDQFSVERPDGSNFTLKIRSTKLEDSAMYFCARGDREAYGYTFGSGTRLTVV.

Regarding this clone: Because the CDR3 is missing its conserved closing phenylalanine or tryptophan, this is likely a read error. No DNA is shown, since the ends of the CDR3 on it are uncertain; the CDR3 is the one TCRdb lists. The J gene is TRBJ1-2, the V gene TRBV27. The CDR3 totals 13 residues, both ends included. The germline V gene encodes CDR1 MNHEY and CDR2 SMNVEV (reference sequence). This chain's CDR3 is CASDPGMQANNFL.

The chain has TRBV19 and TRBJ2-3; 10 bases fit TRBD2. This CDR3 region has 16 residues. Germline assignment: CDR1 LNHDA and CDR2 SQIVND (reference sequence). The junction had 5 bases not matched to a gene; V was cut back by 2 bases and J by 3 bases. Written as DNA, the CDR3 is TGTGCCAGTAGTATACTAGCGGGGGCCCCAACAGATACGCAGTATTTT. Translating gives CASSILAGAPTDTQYF.

The V gene is TRBV18, the J gene TRBJ1-1, with D hard to call. The germline V gene encodes CDR1 KGHSH and CDR2 LQKENI. CDR3 length equals 12 residues. The V end lost 2 bases, the J end lost 8 bases, and 9 bases lay between the germline ends. Here the CDR3 reads CASSPSTIEAFF. DNA of the CDR3: TGTGCCAGCTCACCATCCACAATAGAAGCTTTCTTT.

This chain connects TRBV9 to TRBJ1-5, with 7 bases that match TRBD1. CDR3 size: 15 residues. CDR1 is SGDLS and CDR2 is YYNGEE in the germline V gene. V lost 0 bases and J lost 4; bases outside the gene matches: 4. CDR3: CASSVEGGSNQPQHF. In DNA form, the CDR3 reads TGTGCCAGCAGCGTAGAAGGGGGCAGTAATCAGCCCCAGCATTTT. Using reference TRBV9 and TRBJ1-5 for the parts outside the CDR3, the full variable domain is DSGVTQTPKHLITATGQRVTLRCSPRSGDLSVYWYQQSLDQGLQFLIQYYNGEERAKGNILERFSAQQFPDLHSELNLSSLELGDSALYFCASSVEGGSNQPQHFGDGTRLSIL.

The CDR3 nucleotides read TGTGCCAGCAAGGGTCGCAGTGGAGGGGACAATCAGCCCCAGCATTTT. Its translation: CASKGRSGGDNQPQHF. The rearrangement joins TRBV27 to TRBJ1-5, with a possible D match to TRBD1 (5 bases). Germline CDR1 MNHEY, CDR2 SMNVEV (reference sequence). V was shortened by 7 bases and J by 3 bases, with 19 bases between the two germline ends. The CDR3 is 16 residues long.

The chain recombines TRBV7-9 with TRBJ2-7, with 9 positions matching TRBD1. Trimming at V came to 4 bases and at J to 3 bases, leaving 4 bases not matched to a gene. The germline V gene has CDR1 SEHNR and CDR2 FQNEAQ (reference sequence). The CDR3 length is 14 residues. The CDR3 DNA is TGTGCCAGCAGCTCCCCGGGACAGGGCTACGAGCAGTACTTC. Amino acids: CASSSPGQGYEQYF.

The chain is built from TRBV25-1 and TRBJ1-2; 7 bases agree with TRBD1. This CDR3 comprises 14 residues. The V and J ends lost 1 base and 7 bases, in that order; junction bases with no gene match: 6. Per the germline V gene, CDR1 is MGHDK and CDR2 is SYGVNS. CDR3 sequence reads: CASSESRQGLGYTF. The CDR3, as DNA: TGTGCCAGCAGTGAATCCCGACAGGGTCTTGGCTACACCTTC.

This chain links TRBV21-1 with TRBJ1-5. TRBV21-1 is a known pseudogene. This CDR3 is built from 16 residues. The CDR3 nucleotides are TGTGCCACAATCCCTCGTTACGACTTTCTCCATCAGCCCCAGCATTTT. It specifies CATIPRYDFLHQPQHF.

This clone has only one observation. The V gene is TRBV28, the J gene TRBJ2-1; D unclear. Trimming removed 5 bases from V and 4 bases from J, with 9 bases in between. Germline lookup yields CDR1 MDHEN and CDR2 SYDVKM. CDR3 length: 13 amino acids. The CDR3 nucleotides read TGTGCCAGCAGTGTGACGGAGTACAATGAGCAGTTCTTC. Translated: CASSVTEYNEQFF. The full variable domain, completed using reference TRBV28 and TRBJ2-1, is DVKVTQSSRYLVKRTGEKVFLECVQDMDHENMFWYRQDPGLGLRLIYFSYDVKMKEKGDIPEGYSVSREKKERFSLILESASTNQTSMYLCASSVTEYNEQFFGPGTRLTVL.

V and J are TRBV19 and TRBJ2-7; 7 bases line up with TRBD2. Germline CDR1 LNHDA, CDR2 SQIVND (reference sequence). J lost 2 bases, V lost 4 bases, and 8 bases had no gene match. This CDR3 spans 15 amino acids. The CDR3 region has the DNA TGTGCCAGTAGTACGTCTAGCGGTGGTCCCTACGAGCAGTACTTC. Amino acid sequence: CASSTSSGGPYEQYF.

This sequence joins TRBV15 and TRBJ2-7; 8 nucleotides align to TRBD1. This CDR3 comprises 13 residues. CDR1 and CDR2 (germline): LNHNV, YYDKDF (reference sequence). Germline trimming cut 4 bases from V and 4 bases from J; bases unmatched to any gene: 3. Here the CDR3 DNA reads TGTGCCACCAGCACGGGGACAGGTTACGAGCAGTACTTC. This encodes CATSTGTGYEQYF.

This clone appeared once. The genes are TRBV4-1 and TRBJ2-7; the D gene is possibly TRBD1 (5 bases). Trimming took off 0 bases at V and 0 bases at J, with 9 bases between the two ends. The CDR3 spans 15 residues. Germline V gene lookup returns CDR1 MGHRA and CDR2 YSYEKL. The CDR3 here is CASSQEPGYSYEQYF. The CDR3 DNA reads as TGCGCCAGCAGCCAAGAACCAGGGTACTCCTACGAGCAGTACTTC.

The chain combines TRBV5-4 with TRBJ2-3; D gene ambiguous. The CDR3 covers 13 residues. The germline V gene encodes CDR1 SGHNT and CDR2 YYREEE (reference sequence). V was cut by 0 bases and J by 1 base, with 3 bases left in between. CDR3 in DNA: TGTGCCAGCAGCTTGGAAGGCACAGATACGCAGTATTTT. The encoded protein is CASSLEGTDTQYF.

The chain recombines TRBV18 with TRBJ2-3, with TRBD2 identical over 7 bases. Germline CDR1 KGHSH, CDR2 LQKENI. The CDR3 is 13 amino acids. Trimming at V came to 5 bases and at J to 4 bases, leaving 3 bases not matched to a gene. CDR3: CASSSREADTQYF. DNA for the CDR3: TGTGCCAGCTCATCCCGGGAGGCAGATACGCAGTATTTT.

The chain recombines TRBV27 with TRBJ1-1; 8 bases agree with TRBD1. This CDR3 region has 14 residues. J was trimmed by 11 bases and V by 3 bases; bases with no gene match: 11. Germline-derived CDR1 and CDR2 are MNHEY and SMNVEV (reference sequence). The CDR3 spells CASSFDIMGTGAFF. In DNA, the CDR3 is TGTGCCAGCAGTTTCGATATTATGGGGACAGGCGCTTTCTTT.

As DNA, the CDR3 is TGTGCCAGCAGCCCCCCAAGCACAGATACGCAGTATTTT. Its protein is CASSPPSTDTQYF. The chain links TRBV7-8 to TRBJ2-3; D gene uncertain. Germline V gene data show CDR1 as SGHVS and CDR2 as FQNEAQ. Trimming shortened V by 5 bases and J by 0 bases, and 6 bases separated the two germline ends. This CDR3 region has 13 residues.

This chain joins TRBV7-3 and TRBJ2-2; 7 bases line up with TRBD1. CDR1 is SGHTA and CDR2 is FQGTGA in the germline V gene. This CDR3 has 13 residues. J was trimmed by 3 bases and V by 8 bases; bases with no gene match: 3. The CDR3 region is CASHTGDTGELFF. CDR3 in DNA: TGTGCCAGCCATACAGGGGACACCGGGGAGCTGTTTTTT.

This chain links TRBV5-4 with TRBJ2-7; 9 positions match TRBD2. Germline V CDR1 and CDR2: SGHNT, YYREEE (reference sequence). The CDR3 is made up of 13 amino acids. The V gene end was trimmed by 0 bases and the J gene end by 12 bases; junction bases not matched to a gene: 7. The CDR3 sequence is CASSLDPSGTMYF. In DNA, the CDR3 is TGTGCCAGCAGCTTGGATCCTAGCGGGACCATGTACTTC.

The J gene is TRBJ2-1, the V gene TRBV11-2; D is perhaps TRBD1 (5 bases). Germline V gene lookup returns CDR1 SGHAT and CDR2 FQNNGV. This CDR3 has 15 residues. V was clipped by 2 bases and J by 6 bases, with 14 bases between them. CDR3 sequence reads: CASSLQSTVPNEQFF. The CDR3 coding sequence is TGTGCCAGCAGCTTACAATCGACAGTCCCCAATGAGCAGTTCTTC.

The chain couples TRBV30 to TRBJ2-1, with D possibly matching TRBD2 (6 bases). Between the trimmed V and J ends, which lost 2 bases and 10 bases, there was a span of 15 bases. CDR3 length equals 13 residues. Germline CDR1 GTSNPN, CDR2 SVGIG (reference sequence). CDR3 in amino acids: CAWSRTGALEQFF. DNA for the CDR3: TGTGCCTGGAGTCGGACGGGAGCCCTCGAGCAGTTCTTC.

The chain has TRBV19 and TRBJ1-5, with a possible D match to TRBD1 (5 bases). This CDR3 has 16 amino acids. The germline gives CDR1 LNHDA, CDR2 SQIVND (reference sequence). The V and J ends lost 4 bases and 10 bases respectively, with 23 bases between them. The CDR3 DNA follows: TGTGCCAGTAGTAATTGGGACGGGGACCGCGGAGTCCCCCAGCATTTT. This codes for CASSNWDGDRGVPQHF.

The gene calls are TRBV6-5 and TRBJ1-1, with a weak D call TRBD1 (6 bases). The CDR3 spans 13 residues. Between the trimmed V and J ends, which lost 4 bases and 7 bases, there was a span of 13 bases. The germline CDR1 and CDR2 sequences are MNHEY and SVGAGI. Here the CDR3 reads CASSLQGKSEAFF. CDR3 sequence (DNA): TGTGCCAGCAGTTTACAGGGTAAGAGTGAAGCTTTCTTT.